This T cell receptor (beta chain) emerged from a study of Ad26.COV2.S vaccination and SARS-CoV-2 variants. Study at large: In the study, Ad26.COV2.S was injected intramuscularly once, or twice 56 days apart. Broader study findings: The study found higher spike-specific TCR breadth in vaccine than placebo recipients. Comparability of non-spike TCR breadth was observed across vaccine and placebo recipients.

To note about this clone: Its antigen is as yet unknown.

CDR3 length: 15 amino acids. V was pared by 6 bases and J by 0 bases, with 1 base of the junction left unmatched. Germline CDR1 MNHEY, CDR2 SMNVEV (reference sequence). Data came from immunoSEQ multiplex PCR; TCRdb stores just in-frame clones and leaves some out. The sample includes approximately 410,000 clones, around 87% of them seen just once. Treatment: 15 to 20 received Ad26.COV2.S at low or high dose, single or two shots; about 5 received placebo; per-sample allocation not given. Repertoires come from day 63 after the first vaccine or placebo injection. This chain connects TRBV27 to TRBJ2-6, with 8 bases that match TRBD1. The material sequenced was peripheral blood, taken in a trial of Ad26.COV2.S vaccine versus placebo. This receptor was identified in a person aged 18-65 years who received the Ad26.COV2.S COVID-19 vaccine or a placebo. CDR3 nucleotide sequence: TGTGCCAGCAGGGGGACAGGCTCTGGGGCCAACGTCCTGACTTTC. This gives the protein CASRGTGSGANVLTF.